One and the same sample provided the 28 T cell receptor beta chains below, sequenced in a study of cytotoxic CD8 clonotypes in ibrutinib-treated CLL. TCRdb's copy holds only in-frame clones and misses some; the assay was immunoSEQ multiplex PCR. The sample lists about 200,000 clones, 60% to 80% seen once, with roughly 10% in the top ten. Sequencing used PBMCs, obtained after 12 months of ibrutinib treatment. These receptors were taken from a human donor with chronic lymphocytic leukemia.

V and J are TRBV6-5 and TRBJ1-2; the D is unclear. Per germline, CDR1 MNHEY and CDR2 SVGAGI. V was shortened by 7 bases and J by 3 bases, with 12 bases between the two germline ends. The CDR3 contains 13 residues. CDR3 protein: CASTDRAYYGYTF. CDR3 DNA sequence: TGTGCCAGCACGGACCGTGCTTACTATGGCTACACCTTC.

A single count supports this clone. The chain links TRBV10-3 to TRBJ1-5, with D unresolved. The CDR3 loop spans 17 amino acids. CDR1 ENHRY and CDR2 SYGVKD come from the germline V gene. The V end lost 0 bases, the J end lost 1 base, and 13 bases lay between the germline ends. CDR3 protein: CAISESGSRRSNQPQHF. CDR3 DNA: TGTGCCATCAGTGAGTCAGGGAGCAGGAGAAGCAATCAGCCCCAGCATTTT.

V is TRBV7-6 and J is TRBJ1-1; D uncertain. The CDR3 is 14 residues long. V gave up 5 bases and J gave up 5 bases, with 15 bases separating them. CDR1 SGHVS and CDR2 FNYEAQ come from the germline V gene. The CDR3 region is CASSPTVGDTEAFF. DNA for the CDR3: TGTGCCAGCAGCCCTACCGTCGGGGATACTGAAGCTTTCTTT.

This clone was observed a single time. The chain uses TRBV5-6 and TRBJ2-7; D ambiguous. This CDR3 has 12 amino acids. From germline, CDR1 is SGHDT and CDR2 YYEEEE. The V and J ends lost 2 bases and 7 bases respectively, with 10 bases between them. The CDR3 spells CASSFRATEQYF. The CDR3 DNA reads TGTGCCAGCAGCTTTCGCGCTACAGAGCAGTACTTC. The whole variable domain, remainder taken from reference TRBV5-6 and TRBJ2-7, is DAGVTQSPTHLIKTRGQQVTLRCSPKSGHDTVSWYQQALGQGPQFIFQYYEEEERQRGNFPDRFSGHQFPNYSSELNVNALLLGDSALYLCASSFRATEQYFGPGTRLTVT.

This clone was found a few times. The chain employs TRBV5-8 and TRBJ1-2, with D unresolved. Germline V gene data show CDR1 as SGHTS and CDR2 as YDEGEE. The CDR3 length is 15 residues. V was cut by 4 bases and J by 3 bases, with 16 bases left in between. The chain's CDR3 is CASSKGRHRDYGYTF. The DNA of the CDR3 is TGTGCCAGCAGCAAGGGTCGGCACAGAGACTATGGCTACACCTTC.

The chain employs TRBV30 and TRBJ2-4; 11 nucleotides align to TRBD1. This CDR3 has 13 residues. The germline V gene has CDR1 GTSNPN and CDR2 SVGIG (reference sequence). The junction had 9 bases not matched to a gene; V was cut back by 4 bases and J by 13 bases. CDR3 sequence reads: CAWNLPGQGGQYF. CDR3 DNA: TGTGCCTGGAATTTACCGGGACAGGGGGGACAGTACTTC.

This clone occurred a few times. CDR3 amino acids: CASSQDSSYEQYF. Written as DNA, the CDR3 is TGTGCCAGCAGCCAAGATTCGTCCTACGAGCAGTACTTC. The chain links TRBV14 to TRBJ2-7; D is unresolved. Germline CDR1 reads SGHDN; CDR2 reads FVKESK. The CDR3 is made up of 13 amino acids. The ends were cut back, 0 bases at V and 1 base at J, with 4 bases in the middle.

The CDR3, as DNA: TGCAGCGTTGTGACGGATTCCTACGAGCAGTACTTC. Translating gives CSVVTDSYEQYF. The rearrangement joins TRBV29-1 to TRBJ2-7; D is undetermined. Germline CDR1 is SQVTM and CDR2 is ANQGSEA. This CDR3 region has 12 residues. The V and J ends lost 4 bases and 1 base respectively, with 8 bases between them.

The chain has TRBV5-6 and TRBJ2-7; D gene unclear. The CDR3 contains 14 residues. V was clipped by 3 bases and J by 2 bases, with 12 bases between them. Germline V gives CDR1 SGHDT, CDR2 YYEEEE. CDR3 DNA: TGTGCCAGCAGCTCCCCAGCCGCACCCTACGAGCAGTACTTC. Residues: CASSSPAAPYEQYF.

The chain has TRBV7-9 and TRBJ2-1; no clear D. The ends were cut back, 2 bases at V and 1 base at J, with 9 bases in the middle. In germline, CDR1 is SEHNR, CDR2 FQNEAQ (reference sequence). The CDR3 runs 15 residues. For the CDR3, the DNA is TGTGCCAGCAGCTTAAATGGGTTTTCCTACAATGAGCAGTTCTTC. The encoded protein is CASSLNGFSYNEQFF.

Comment on this clone: Its ends do not fully match the called genes, so a read error is possible. This chain connects TRBV7-9 to TRBJ1-2, with TRBD1 matching over 7 bases. Germline V gene sequence: CDR1 SEHNR, CDR2 FQNEAQ (reference sequence). The CDR3 is 12 residues long. In DNA, the CDR3 is TGTGCCAGCAGCTTAGAAGGGGGCGGGCCCTCCTTC. Encoded protein: CASSLEGGGPSF.

V gene TRBV11-2 combines with J gene TRBJ2-7; no firm D call. Trimming removed 1 base at V and 2 bases at J, with 15 bases between. The CDR3 covers 16 residues. Germline CDR1 SGHAT, CDR2 FQNNGV. The CDR3 region has the DNA TGTGCCAGCAGCTTAGGGTCGGCAACCCTGACCTACGAGCAGTACTTC. This codes for CASSLGSATLTYEQYF.

This chain joins TRBV19 and TRBJ1-4; D is ambiguous. The CDR3 spans 14 residues. Per the germline V gene, CDR1 is LNHDA and CDR2 is SQIVND (reference sequence). V was clipped by 2 bases and J by 10 bases, with 14 bases between them. CDR3 in amino acids: CASSIPGGPRKLFF. The DNA of the CDR3 is TGTGCCAGTAGTATACCGGGAGGGCCCAGAAAACTGTTTTTT.

Details on this clone: At one boundary the junction diverges from the germline segment, which might be a read error. The chain uses TRBV2 and TRBJ1-2; D unclear. Germline CDR1 and CDR2: SNHLY and FYNNEI. The CDR3 has 13 amino acids. CDR3 in amino acids: CASREELGYGYTF. The CDR3 DNA reads TGTGCCAGCAGGGAAGAACTTGGCTATGGCTACACCTTC.

J is TRBJ2-1 and V is TRBV13, with 8 bases identical to TRBD2. This CDR3 contains 15 residues. The germline V gene has CDR1 PRHDT and CDR2 FYEKMQ (reference sequence). Trimming at V came to 5 bases and at J to 7 bases, leaving 10 bases not matched to a gene. The CDR3 nucleotides are TGTGCCAGCAGCATCTCGGGAGGGCCGCGTAATGAGCAGTTCTTC. It yields the protein CASSISGGPRNEQFF.

In this sample, this clone turned up a few times. J is TRBJ1-2 and V is TRBV7-8; D remains unclear. CDR1 SGHVS and CDR2 FQNEAQ come from the germline V gene. Trimming shortened V by 0 bases and J by 4 bases, and 6 bases separated the two germline ends. CDR3 length: 13 amino acids. The DNA for the CDR3 is TGTGCCAGCAGCTTAGCCAGCCTCTATGGCTACACCTTC. Protein sequence: CASSLASLYGYTF.

The chain joins TRBV6-6 to TRBJ2-1; 8 positions agree with TRBD2. Germline values: CDR1 MNHNY, CDR2 SVGAGI (reference sequence). The V segment lost 5 bases and the J segment 2 bases; nucleotides outside the gene matches: 5. This CDR3 region has 15 residues. The CDR3 is CASSDTGGPYNEQFF. As DNA, the CDR3 is TGTGCCAGCAGTGATACGGGGGGGCCCTACAATGAGCAGTTCTTC.

The CDR3 loop is CASSPVGRNTEAFF. CDR3 coding DNA: TGTGCCAGCTCACCGGTGGGCAGGAACACTGAAGCTTTCTTT. The rearrangement joins TRBV18 to TRBJ1-1; D ambiguous. The V end lost 3 bases, the J end lost 1 base, and 9 bases lay between the germline ends. The CDR3 covers 14 residues. CDR1 is KGHSH, CDR2 LQKENI, per germline.

The chain links TRBV7-9 to TRBJ2-2; TRBD1 agrees at 7 bases. J lost 0 bases, V lost 4 bases, and 8 bases had no gene match. Germline V CDR1 and CDR2: SEHNR, FQNEAQ (reference sequence). This CDR3 is built from 17 residues. CDR3 sequence reads: CASSSRKGGPNTGELFF. The CDR3 region has the DNA TGTGCCAGCAGCTCCCGGAAAGGGGGCCCGAACACCGGGGAGCTGTTTTTT.

This chain links TRBV6-5 with TRBJ2-2; no clear D. V was cut by 2 bases and J by 7 bases, with 8 bases left in between. CDR1 and CDR2 from the germline V gene are MNHEY and SVGAGI. The CDR3 runs 13 residues. CDR3 nucleotide sequence: TGTGCCAGCAGTTACATCTCCTTCGGGGAGCTGTTTTTT. Translating it yields CASSYISFGELFF.

This clone appeared a single time. J is TRBJ1-5 and V is TRBV30; D is ambiguous. Germline values: CDR1 GTSNPN, CDR2 SVGIG (reference sequence). V dropped 0 bases and J dropped 4 bases, with 7 bases sitting between them. The CDR3 length is 13 residues. CDR3 amino acids: CAWSVQRNQPQHF. The CDR3 DNA is TGTGCCTGGAGTGTACAAAGAAATCAGCCCCAGCATTTT. Complete variable domain (other parts from reference TRBV30 and TRBJ1-5): SQTIHQWPATLVQPVGSPLSLECTVEGTSNPNLYWYRQAAGRGLQLLFYSVGIGQISSEVPQNLSASRPQDRQFILSSKKLLLSDSGFYLCAWSVQRNQPQHFGDGTRLSIL.

The chain combines TRBV5-4 with TRBJ2-3, with 7 positions matching TRBD1. CDR3 length: 14 residues. Germline values: CDR1 SGHNT, CDR2 YYREEE (reference sequence). The trim removed 2 bases at V and 2 bases at J, leaving 2 bases unmatched. The CDR3 here is CASSFGTDTDTQYF. CDR3 coding DNA: TGTGCCAGCAGCTTTGGGACAGACACAGATACGCAGTATTTT.

This clone has just one count. The chain combines TRBV5-1 with TRBJ2-6, with D possibly being TRBD2 (6 bases). This CDR3 comprises 18 residues. CDR1 is SGHRS, CDR2 YFSETQ, per germline. V lost 2 bases and J lost 0, with 15 bases in between. The CDR3 is CASSFVGGASSGANVLTF. The CDR3 bases are TGCGCCAGCAGCTTTGTGGGGGGAGCCTCCTCTGGGGCCAACGTCCTGACTTTC.

This chain joins TRBV15 and TRBJ1-5, with unresolved D. V dropped 0 bases and J dropped 0 bases, with 6 bases sitting between them. Germline lookup yields CDR1 LNHNV and CDR2 YYDKDF (reference sequence). This CDR3 is 15 amino acids long. The chain's CDR3 is CATSREGYSNQPQHF. The DNA of the CDR3 is TGTGCCACCAGCAGAGAAGGTTATAGCAATCAGCCCCAGCATTTT.

V usage is TRBV2 and J usage is TRBJ1-3; D remains ambiguous. Germline CDR1 is SNHLY and CDR2 is FYNNEI. Trimming left V 1 base short and J 3 bases short, with 1 base between. This CDR3 region has 12 residues. The CDR3 nucleotides are TGTGCCAGCAGTGAAGGTGGAAACACCATATATTTT. This encodes CASSEGGNTIYF.

This clone was recorded a few times. This sequence joins TRBV5-1 and TRBJ1-1, with D maybe TRBD1 (5 bases). The CDR3 covers 14 residues. The V and J ends lost 1 base and 4 bases respectively, with 11 bases between them. Germline CDR1 reads SGHRS; CDR2 reads YFSETQ. CDR3 sequence reads: CASSLLARGTEAFF. Written as DNA, the CDR3 is TGCGCCAGCAGCTTGTTGGCAAGGGGCACTGAAGCTTTCTTT.

The chain is built from TRBV7-8 and TRBJ2-1; 7 nucleotides match TRBD2. Trimming cost V 0 bases and J 6 bases; bases outside gene matches: 5. The germline CDR1 and CDR2 sequences are SGHVS and FQNEAQ. This CDR3 region has 15 residues. CDR3 sequence reads: CASSLAGGQGNEQFF. The CDR3, as DNA: TGTGCCAGCAGCTTAGCGGGAGGGCAGGGCAATGAGCAGTTCTTC.

CDR3 protein: CASSPGLGIDEQFF. The CDR3 region has the DNA TGCGCCAGCAGCCCGGGACTAGGGATAGATGAGCAGTTCTTC. The rearrangement links TRBV5-1 to TRBJ2-1; 8 positions match TRBD2. V was pared by 4 bases and J by 8 bases, with 8 bases of the junction left unmatched. CDR3 length: 14 residues. The germline CDR1 and CDR2 sequences are SGHRS and YFSETQ.